The present T cell receptor (beta chain) was sequenced within a study of T cells in Graves' hyperthyroidism and ophthalmopathy. Study overall: Peripheral blood was secured at the point of initial diagnosis, before any treatment.

V was trimmed by 3 bases and J by 0 bases, leaving 11 bases between them. The CDR3 extends over 15 amino acids. The TCR beta CDR3 regions underwent amplification using RNA transcripts as the source. First-round RT-PCR with HTBI primers amplified the TCR CDR3 region. TCRdb re-analysed the multiplex PCR reads in MiXCR, keeping a single row per CDR3 protein. The sample consists of approximately 600,000 distinct CDR3 sequences, 15% to 20% of them appearing once. This clonotype was seen repeatedly, ten times or more. This TCR came from a woman aged 25 to 39 with Graves' hyperthyroidism. The chain is built from TRBV12-3 or TRBV12-4 and TRBJ1-1; TRBD1 is a possible D gene (5 bases). The sequenced sample was blood. DNA of the CDR3: TGTGCCAGCAGTTTGACGGGACCTTTGAACACTGAAGCTTTCTTT. Its protein product is CASSLTGPLNTEAFF.